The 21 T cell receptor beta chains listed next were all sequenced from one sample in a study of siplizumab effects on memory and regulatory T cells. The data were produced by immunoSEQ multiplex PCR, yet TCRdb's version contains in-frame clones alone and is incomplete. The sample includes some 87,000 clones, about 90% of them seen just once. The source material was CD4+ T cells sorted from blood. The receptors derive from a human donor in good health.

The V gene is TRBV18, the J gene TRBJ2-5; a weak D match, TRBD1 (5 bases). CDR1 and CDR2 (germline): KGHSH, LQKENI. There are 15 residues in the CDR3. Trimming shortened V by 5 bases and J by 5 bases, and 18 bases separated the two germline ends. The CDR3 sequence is CASSWFQDKGETQYF. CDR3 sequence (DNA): TGTGCCAGCTCATGGTTCCAGGACAAAGGGGAGACCCAGTACTTC.

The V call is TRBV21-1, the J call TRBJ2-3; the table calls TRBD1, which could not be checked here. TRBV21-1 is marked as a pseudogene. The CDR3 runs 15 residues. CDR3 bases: TGTGCCAGCAGCATTAACAGGGGTTGGGCAGATACGCAGTATTTT. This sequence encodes CASSINRGWADTQYF.

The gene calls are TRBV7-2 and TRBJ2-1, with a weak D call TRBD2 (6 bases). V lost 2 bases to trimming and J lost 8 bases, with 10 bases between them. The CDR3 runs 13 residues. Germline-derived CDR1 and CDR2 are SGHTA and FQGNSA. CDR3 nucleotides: TGTGCCAGCAGCTTACGGACGGGAGATGAGCAGTTCTTC. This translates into CASSLRTGDEQFF.

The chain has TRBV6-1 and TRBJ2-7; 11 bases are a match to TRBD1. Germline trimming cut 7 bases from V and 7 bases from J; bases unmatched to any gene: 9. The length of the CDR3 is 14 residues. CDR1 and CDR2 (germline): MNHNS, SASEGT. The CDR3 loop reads CASTGQGAFEEQYF. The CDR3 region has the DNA TGTGCCAGCACCGGACAGGGGGCCTTTGAAGAGCAGTACTTC.

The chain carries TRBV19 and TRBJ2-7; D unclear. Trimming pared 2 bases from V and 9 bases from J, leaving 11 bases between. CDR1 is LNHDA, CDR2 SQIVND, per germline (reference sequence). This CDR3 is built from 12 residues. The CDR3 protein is CASSILGYGQYF. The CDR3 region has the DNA TGTGCCAGTAGTATATTAGGATATGGGCAGTACTTC. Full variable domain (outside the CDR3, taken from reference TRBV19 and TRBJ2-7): DGGITQSPKYLFRKEGQNVTLSCEQNLNHDAMYWYRQDPGQGLRLIYYSQIVNDFQKGDIAEGYSVSREKKESFPLTVTSAQKNPTAFYLCASSILGYGQYFGPGTRLTVT.

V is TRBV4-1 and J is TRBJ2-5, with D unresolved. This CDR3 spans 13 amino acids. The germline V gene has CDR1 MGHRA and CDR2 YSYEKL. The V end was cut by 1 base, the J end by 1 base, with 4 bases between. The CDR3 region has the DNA TGCGCCAGCAGCCAAGTAACCCAAGAGACCCAGTACTTC. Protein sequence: CASSQVTQETQYF.

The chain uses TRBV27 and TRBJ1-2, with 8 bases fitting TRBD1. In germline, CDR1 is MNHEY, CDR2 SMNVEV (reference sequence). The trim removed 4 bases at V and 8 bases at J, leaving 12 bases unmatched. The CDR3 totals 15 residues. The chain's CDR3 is CASSSVKGQGRGYTF. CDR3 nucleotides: TGTGCCAGCAGTTCCGTAAAAGGACAGGGTAGGGGCTACACCTTC.

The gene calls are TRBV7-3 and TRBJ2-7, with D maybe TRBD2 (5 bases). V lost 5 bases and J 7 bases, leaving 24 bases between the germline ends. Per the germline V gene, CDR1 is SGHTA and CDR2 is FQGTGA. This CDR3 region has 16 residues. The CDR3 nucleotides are TGTGCCAGCAGCGCAAAAATTGCCGGGCCCCGGGGTGAGCAGTACTTC. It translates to CASSAKIAGPRGEQYF.

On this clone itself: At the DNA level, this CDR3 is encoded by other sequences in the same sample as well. The CDR3: CASSPGTYEQYF. The DNA of the CDR3 is TGTGCCAGCTCACCGGGGACCTACGAGCAGTACTTC. The J gene is TRBJ2-7, the V gene TRBV18; the D is unclear. Germline CDR1 reads KGHSH; CDR2 reads LQKENI. With 3 bases removed from V and 2 bases from J, the gap between germline ends came to 5 bases. The CDR3 totals 12 residues.

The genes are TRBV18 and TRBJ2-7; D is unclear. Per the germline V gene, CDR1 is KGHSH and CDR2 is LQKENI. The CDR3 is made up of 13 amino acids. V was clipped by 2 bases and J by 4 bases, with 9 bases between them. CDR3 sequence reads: CASSPNAGYEQYF. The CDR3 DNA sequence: TGTGCCAGCTCACCAAACGCAGGATACGAGCAGTACTTC.

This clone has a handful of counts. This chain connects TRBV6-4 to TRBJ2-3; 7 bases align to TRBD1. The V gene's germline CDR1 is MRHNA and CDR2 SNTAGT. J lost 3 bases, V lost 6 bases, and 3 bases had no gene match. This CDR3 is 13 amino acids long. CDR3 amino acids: CASSLQGTDTQYF. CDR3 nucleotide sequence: TGTGCCAGCAGCTTACAGGGGACAGATACGCAGTATTTT.

CDR3 sequence: CASSPTAGANVLTF. The DNA of the CDR3 is TGTGCCAGCAGCCCGACAGCTGGGGCCAACGTCCTGACTTTC. The J gene is TRBJ2-6, the V gene TRBV9, with D perhaps matching TRBD1 (5 bases). This CDR3 is 14 amino acids long. Trimming shortened V by 4 bases and J by 2 bases, and 7 bases separated the two germline ends. Germline CDR1 is SGDLS and CDR2 is YYNGEE.

The CDR3 reads CASSTGQGNYGYTF. The DNA of the CDR3 is TGTGCCAGCAGCACTGGACAGGGCAACTATGGCTACACCTTC. This chain joins TRBV9 and TRBJ1-2, with 8 bases fitting TRBD1. CDR3 length equals 14 residues. Trimming at V came to 4 bases and at J to 2 bases, leaving 4 bases not matched to a gene. Germline values: CDR1 SGDLS, CDR2 YYNGEE.

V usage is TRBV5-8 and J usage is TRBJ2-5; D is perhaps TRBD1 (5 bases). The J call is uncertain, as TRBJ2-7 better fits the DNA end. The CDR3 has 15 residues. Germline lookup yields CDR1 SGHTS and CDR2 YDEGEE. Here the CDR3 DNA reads TGTGCCAGCAGCTTGGTAGGGGTAAGCTCCTACGAGCAGTACTTC. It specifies CASSLVGVSSYEQYF.

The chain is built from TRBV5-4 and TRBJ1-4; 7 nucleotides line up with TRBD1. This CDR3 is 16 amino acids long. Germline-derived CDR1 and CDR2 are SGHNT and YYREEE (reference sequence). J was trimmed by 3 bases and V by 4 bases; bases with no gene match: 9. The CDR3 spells CASSPSPGTANEKLFF. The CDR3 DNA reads TGTGCCAGCAGCCCCTCCCCGGGGACAGCTAATGAAAAACTGTTTTTT.

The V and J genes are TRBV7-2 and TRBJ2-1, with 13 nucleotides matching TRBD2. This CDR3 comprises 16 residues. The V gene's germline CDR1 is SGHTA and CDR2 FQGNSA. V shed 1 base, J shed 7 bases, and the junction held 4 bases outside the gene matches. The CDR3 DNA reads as TGTGCCAGCAGCTTAGTAGGACTAGCGGGGGCTAATGAGCAGTTCTTC. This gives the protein CASSLVGLAGANEQFF.

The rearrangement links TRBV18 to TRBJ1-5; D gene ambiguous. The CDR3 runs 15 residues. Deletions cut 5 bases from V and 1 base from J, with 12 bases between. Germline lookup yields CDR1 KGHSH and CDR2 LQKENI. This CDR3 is CASSNGPRSNQPQHF. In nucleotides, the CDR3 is TGTGCCAGCTCAAACGGCCCCCGCAGCAATCAGCCCCAGCATTTT. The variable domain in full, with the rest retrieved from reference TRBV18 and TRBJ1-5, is NAGVMQNPRHLVRRRGQEARLRCSPMKGHSHVYWYRQLPEEGLKFMVYLQKENIIDESGMPKERFSAEFPKEGPSILRIQQVVRGDSAAYFCASSNGPRSNQPQHFGDGTRLSIL.

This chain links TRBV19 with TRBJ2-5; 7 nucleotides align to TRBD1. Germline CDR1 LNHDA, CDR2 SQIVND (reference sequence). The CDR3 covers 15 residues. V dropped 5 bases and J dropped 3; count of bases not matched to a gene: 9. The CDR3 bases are TGTGCCAGTAGTGACAGGGAGACATTGAAAGAGACCCAGTACTTC. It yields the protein CASSDRETLKETQYF.

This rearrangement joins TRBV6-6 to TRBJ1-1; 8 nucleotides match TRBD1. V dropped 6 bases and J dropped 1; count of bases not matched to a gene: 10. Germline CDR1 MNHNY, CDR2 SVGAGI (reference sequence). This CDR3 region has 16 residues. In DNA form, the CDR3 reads TGTGCCAGCAGCCAAGGCTCCGGGACAGGGAACACTGAAGCTTTCTTT. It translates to CASSQGSGTGNTEAFF.

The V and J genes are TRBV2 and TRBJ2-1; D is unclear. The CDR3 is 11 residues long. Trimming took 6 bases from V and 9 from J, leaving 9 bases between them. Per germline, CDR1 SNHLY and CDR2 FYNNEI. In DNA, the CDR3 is TGTGCCAGCAGACGACTCGGTGAGCAGTTCTTC. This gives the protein CASRRLGEQFF. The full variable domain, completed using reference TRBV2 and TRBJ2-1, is EPEVTQTPSHQVTQMGQEVILRCVPISNHLYFYWYRQILGQKVEFLVSFYNNEISEKSEIFDDQFSVERPDGSNFTLKIRSTKLEDSAMYFCASRRLGEQFFGPGTRLTVL.

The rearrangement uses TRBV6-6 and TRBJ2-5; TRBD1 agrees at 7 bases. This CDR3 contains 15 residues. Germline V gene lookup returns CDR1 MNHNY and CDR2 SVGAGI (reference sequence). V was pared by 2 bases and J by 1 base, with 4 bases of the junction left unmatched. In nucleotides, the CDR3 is TGTGCCAGCAGTTACCGGGCAGGGGGCCAAGAGACCCAGTACTTC. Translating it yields CASSYRAGGQETQYF.